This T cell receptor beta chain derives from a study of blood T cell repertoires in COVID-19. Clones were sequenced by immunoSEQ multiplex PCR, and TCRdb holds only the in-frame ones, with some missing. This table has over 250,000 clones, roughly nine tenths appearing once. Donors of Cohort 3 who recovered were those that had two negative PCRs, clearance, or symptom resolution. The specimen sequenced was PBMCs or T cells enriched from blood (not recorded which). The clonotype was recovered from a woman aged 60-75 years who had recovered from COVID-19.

CDR3 coding DNA: TGCGCCAGCAGCCCGACGGAGCGCACAGATACGCAGTATTTT. Its translation is CASSPTERTDTQYF. This chain links TRBV5-1 with TRBJ2-3; D remains unclear. The CDR3 consists of 14 residues. The V gene lost 4 bases and the J gene lost 1 base, with 10 bases spanning the gap. Per the germline V gene, CDR1 is SGHRS and CDR2 is YFSETQ.